This record looks at one TCR beta chain sequence and its context. A single base is all that separates this from a far larger clone, so a read error is likely. The donor cohort consisted entirely of Caucasian adults residing in Nashville, Tennessee. Unsorted material relied on some 90 million PBMCs as the source of genomic DNA. The data stem from a study of shared clonotypes between healthy human individuals. Study summary: Participating donors consisted of two women and a few men aged 18 to 49.

Running of the assay took place at deep level. Libraries were prepared by immunoSEQ multiplex PCR; TCRdb keeps only in-frame clonotypes and omits some of them. The sample records about half a million clones, roughly 78% being singletons. Trimming pared 5 bases from V and 5 bases from J, leaving 13 bases between. There are 14 residues in the CDR3. Germline CDR1 is MNHEY and CDR2 is SMNVEV (reference sequence). Input material: PBMCs. The sequence derives from a woman in her 40s in good health. Some clones in this sample may be carry-over from other donors' samples. This rearrangement joins TRBV27 to TRBJ1-5; D unclear. CDR3 protein: CASSPPGRDQPQHF. CDR3 in DNA: TGTGCCAGCAGTCCACCCGGGCGAGATCAGCCCCAGCATTTT.